The TCR beta chain described here comes from a study of T cells after yellow fever vaccination. Turning to the study itself: Those fractions that held only low numbers of cells were prepared using the SMART-Seq v4 Ultra Low Input RNA kit.

In its sample, this clonotype was seen a few times. What it recognizes is unknown. TCRdb itself ran the 5' RACE reads through MiXCR, one entry per CDR3 protein. The table includes some 600,000 distinct CDR3 sequences, roughly 12% detected once. Broader study findings: Abundant bulk-derived clonotypes could contaminate FACS-sorted repertoires.

Sequenced material: PBMCs, taken on the day of the yellow fever booster vaccination. This clonotype was sampled from a man aged 25 to 40 who received the YFV17D yellow fever vaccine.

This CDR3 reads CSATYREGGYGYTF. The CDR3 DNA sequence: TGCAGTGCTACCTACAGGGAAGGAGGCTATGGCTACACCTTC. This chain joins TRBV20-1 and TRBJ1-2; possible D gene TRBD1, 6 bases. This CDR3 is 14 amino acids long. Germline V gene data show CDR1 as DFQATT and CDR2 as SNEGSKA (reference sequence). V was cut by 4 bases and J by 4 bases, with 16 bases left in between.